The TCR beta chain under discussion was sequenced for a study of shared clonotypes between healthy human individuals. Study information: Per donor, three plates held CD4 naive cells, three held CD4 memory, two held CD8 naive and one held CD8 memory.

The V segment lost 5 bases and the J segment 1 base; nucleotides outside the gene matches: 6. The CDR3 length is 16 residues. The germline CDR1 and CDR2 sequences are SGHTA and FQGNSA. The donors were all Caucasian adults (living in Nashville, Tennessee). TCRdb's copy holds only in-frame clones and misses some; the assay was immunoSEQ multiplex PCR. The sample holds under 1,100,000 clones, roughly 80% seen once. The chain recombines TRBV7-2 with TRBJ2-2, with 8 bases fitting TRBD2. The clonotype was recovered from a man aged 18-30 years in good health. The sequencing sample was made of memory CD4+ T cells sorted from blood. Subset indicated: CD45RA-negative fraction. CDR3 coding DNA: TGTGCCAGCAGCATAACTAGCGGACTGAACACCGGGGAGCTGTTTTTT. Protein: CASSITSGLNTGELFF.